The sequence of this T cell receptor (beta chain) was determined in a study of cytotoxic CD8 clonotypes in ibrutinib-treated CLL. About the study: Patients attained around 25 partial and 2 complete responses; at median 68 months, roughly 15 remained remitted while around twelve progressed. Findings and limits, study-wide: Once treatment began, public clonotypes, which were uncommon, contracted or stayed stable. Baseline-level clonality went beyond age-matched healthy donors and moved in step with circulating CD8+ T-cell counts.

The repertoire was sequenced with immunoSEQ multiplex PCR; TCRdb's copy has only in-frame clones and lacks some. The table lists approximately 150,000 clones, more than 80% of them singletons. As to this clone: The antigen is unknown.

Looked up from germline, CDR1 is MNHEY and CDR2 is SVGAGI. J gave up 2 bases and V 6 bases, and 8 bases lay outside the gene matches. This CDR3 spans 15 amino acids. The receptor was derived from a human donor with chronic lymphocytic leukemia. The sequences come from PBMCs, collected after 24 months of ibrutinib treatment. The V and J genes are TRBV6-5 and TRBJ2-7; the match to TRBD2 covers 9 bases. The DNA for the CDR3 is TGTGCCAGCAGGGACGTGACTAGCGGTACCTACGAGCAGTACTTC. Residues: CASRDVTSGTYEQYF.